This T cell receptor (beta chain) was sequenced for a study of T cells of healthy individuals. The length of the CDR3 is 14 residues. The ends were cut back, 4 bases at V and 0 bases at J, with 11 bases in the middle. Per the germline V gene, CDR1 is SQVTM and CDR2 is ANQGSEA. One entry per CDR3 protein results from TCRdb running MiXCR on the 5' RACE reads. The sample lists tens of thousands of distinct CDR3 sequences, 15% to 20% occurring once. Many counts were recorded for this clonotype. The receptor was isolated from a human donor in good health. The V and J genes are TRBV29-1 and TRBJ2-3, with a possible D match to TRBD2 (6 bases). The CDR3 spells CSVARDSSTDTQYF. The CDR3, as DNA: TGCAGCGTTGCCCGGGACTCCAGCACAGATACGCAGTATTTT.